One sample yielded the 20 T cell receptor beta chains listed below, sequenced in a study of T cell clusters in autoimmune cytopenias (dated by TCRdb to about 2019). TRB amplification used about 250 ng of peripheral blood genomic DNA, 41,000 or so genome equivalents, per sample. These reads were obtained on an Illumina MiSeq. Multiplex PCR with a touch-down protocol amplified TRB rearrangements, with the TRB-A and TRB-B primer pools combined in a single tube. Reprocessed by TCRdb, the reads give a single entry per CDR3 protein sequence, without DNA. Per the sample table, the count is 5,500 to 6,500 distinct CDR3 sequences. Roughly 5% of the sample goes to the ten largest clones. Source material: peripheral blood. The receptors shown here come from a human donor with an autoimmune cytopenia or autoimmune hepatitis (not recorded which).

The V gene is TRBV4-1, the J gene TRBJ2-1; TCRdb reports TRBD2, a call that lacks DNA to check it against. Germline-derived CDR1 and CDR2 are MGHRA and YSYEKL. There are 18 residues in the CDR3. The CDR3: CASSLYSGGAVQNNEQFF.

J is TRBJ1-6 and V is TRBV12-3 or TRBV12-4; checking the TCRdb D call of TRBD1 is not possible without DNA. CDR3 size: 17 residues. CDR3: CASSLAGGRDTTSPLHF.

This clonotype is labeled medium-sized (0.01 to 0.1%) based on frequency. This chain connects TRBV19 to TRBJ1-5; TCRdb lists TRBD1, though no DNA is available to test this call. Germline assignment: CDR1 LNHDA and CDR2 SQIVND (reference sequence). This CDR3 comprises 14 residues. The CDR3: CASSPTGLNQPQHF.

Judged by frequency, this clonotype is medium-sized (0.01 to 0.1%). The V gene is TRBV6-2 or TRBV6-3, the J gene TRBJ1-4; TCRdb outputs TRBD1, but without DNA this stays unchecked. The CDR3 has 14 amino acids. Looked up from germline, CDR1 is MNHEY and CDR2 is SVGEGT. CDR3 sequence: CASSPGDALEKLFF.

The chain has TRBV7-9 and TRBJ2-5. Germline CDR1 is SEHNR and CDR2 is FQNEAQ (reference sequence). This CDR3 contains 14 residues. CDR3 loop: CASKPGSKEETQYF.

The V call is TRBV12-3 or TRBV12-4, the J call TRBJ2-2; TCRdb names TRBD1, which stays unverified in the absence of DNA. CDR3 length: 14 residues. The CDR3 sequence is CASRSGQTTGELFF.

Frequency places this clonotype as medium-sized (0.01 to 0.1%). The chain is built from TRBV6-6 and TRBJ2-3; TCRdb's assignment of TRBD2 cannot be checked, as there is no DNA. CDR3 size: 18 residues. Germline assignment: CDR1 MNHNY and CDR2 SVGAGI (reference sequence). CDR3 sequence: CASSYAQTSGGALDTQYF.

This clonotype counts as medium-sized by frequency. CDR3 region: CASSSAGGPRTDTQYF. This chain links TRBV6-2 or TRBV6-3 with TRBJ2-3; the TCRdb D gene call, TRBD2, has no DNA to confirm it. The CDR3 totals 16 residues. Germline V gives CDR1 MNHEY, CDR2 SVGEGT.

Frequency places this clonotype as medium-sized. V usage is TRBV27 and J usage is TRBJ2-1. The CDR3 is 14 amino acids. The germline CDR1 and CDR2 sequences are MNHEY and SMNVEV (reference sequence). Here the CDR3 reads CASSSIGVYNEQFF.

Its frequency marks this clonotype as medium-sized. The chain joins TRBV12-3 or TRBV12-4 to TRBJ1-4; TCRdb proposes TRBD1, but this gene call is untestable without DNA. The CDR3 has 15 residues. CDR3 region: CASSLRTGGNEKLFF.

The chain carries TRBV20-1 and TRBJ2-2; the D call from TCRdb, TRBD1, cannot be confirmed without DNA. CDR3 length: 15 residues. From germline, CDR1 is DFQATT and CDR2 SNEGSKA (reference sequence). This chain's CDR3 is CSALDRGHYAGELFF.

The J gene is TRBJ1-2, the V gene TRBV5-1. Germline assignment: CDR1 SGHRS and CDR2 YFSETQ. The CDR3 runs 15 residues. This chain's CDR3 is CASSSGGPRTYGYTF.

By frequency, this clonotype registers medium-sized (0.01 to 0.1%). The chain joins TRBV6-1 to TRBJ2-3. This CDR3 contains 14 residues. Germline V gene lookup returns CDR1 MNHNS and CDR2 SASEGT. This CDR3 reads CASSAGRDTDTQYF.

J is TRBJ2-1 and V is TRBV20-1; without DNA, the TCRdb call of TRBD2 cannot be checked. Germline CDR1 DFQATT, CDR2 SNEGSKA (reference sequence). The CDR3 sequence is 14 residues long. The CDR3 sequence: CSAGTSGGYNEQFF.

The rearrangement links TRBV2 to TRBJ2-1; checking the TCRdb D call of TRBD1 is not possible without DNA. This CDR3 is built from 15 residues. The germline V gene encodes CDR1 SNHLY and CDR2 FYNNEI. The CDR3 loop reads CASTNSGPQSGEQFF.

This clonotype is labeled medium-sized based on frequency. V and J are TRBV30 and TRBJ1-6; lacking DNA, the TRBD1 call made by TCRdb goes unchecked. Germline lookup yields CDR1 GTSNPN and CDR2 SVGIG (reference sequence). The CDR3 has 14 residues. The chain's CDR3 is CAWMSGDRLGSLHF. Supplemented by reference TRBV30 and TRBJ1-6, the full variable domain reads SQTIHQWPATLVQPVGSPLSLECTVEGTSNPNLYWYRQAAGRGLQLLFYSVGIGQISSEVPQNLSASRPQDRQFILSSKKLLLSDSGFYLCAWMSGDRLGSLHFGNGTRLTVT.

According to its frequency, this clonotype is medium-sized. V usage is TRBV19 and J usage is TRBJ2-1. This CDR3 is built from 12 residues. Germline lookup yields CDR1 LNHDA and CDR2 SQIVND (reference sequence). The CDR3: CASSINGFEQFF.

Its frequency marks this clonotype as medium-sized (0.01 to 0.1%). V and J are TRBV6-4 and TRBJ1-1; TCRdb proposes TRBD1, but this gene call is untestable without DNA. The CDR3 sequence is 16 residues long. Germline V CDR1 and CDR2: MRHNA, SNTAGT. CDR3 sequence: CASSSSPGQGATEAFF.

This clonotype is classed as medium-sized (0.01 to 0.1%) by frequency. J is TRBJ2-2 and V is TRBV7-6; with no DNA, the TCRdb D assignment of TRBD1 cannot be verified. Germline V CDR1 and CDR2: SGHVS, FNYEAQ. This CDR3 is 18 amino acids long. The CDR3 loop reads CASSLFPVARGVTGELFF.

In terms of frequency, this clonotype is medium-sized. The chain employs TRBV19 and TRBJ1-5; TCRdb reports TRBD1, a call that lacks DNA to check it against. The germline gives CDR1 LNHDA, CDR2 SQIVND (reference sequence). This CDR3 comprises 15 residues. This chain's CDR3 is CATDFGQGSNQPQHF.